These T cell receptor beta chains were read from a single sample in a study of vaccination and CD4 T cells after COVID-19. TCRdb re-called the PCR reads through MiXCR, storing one row per CDR3 protein. The sample consists of 15,000 or so distinct CDR3 sequences, 48% of them appearing once. These receptors are not linked to any known antigen. Material: CD4+ T cells from blood, cultured in vitro. These TCRs come from a human donor who had recovered from COVID-19. CDR3s include the opening cysteine and the closing phenylalanine or tryptophan. Size is omitted from some rows. Given values are once, few, many or a class for expanded clones.

v_gene: TRBV20-1; abundance: .; j_gene: TRBJ2-7; CDR3aa: CSASDSSYEQYF
v_gene: TRBV7-2; abundance: .; j_gene: TRBJ2-6; CDR3aa: CASSSQGPGANVLTF
v_gene: TRBV2; abundance: .; j_gene: TRBJ1-5; CDR3aa: CASAREENQPQHF
v_gene: TRBV30; abundance: .; j_gene: TRBJ2-2; CDR3aa: CAWSPGAPGELFF
v_gene: TRBV6-2/TRBV6-3; abundance: .; j_gene: TRBJ2-7; CDR3aa: CASSYNPEAALGRVYEQYF
v_gene: TRBV28; abundance: .; j_gene: TRBJ2-3; CDR3aa: CASRGLARTQYF
v_gene: TRBV10-3; abundance: .; j_gene: TRBJ1-6; CDR3aa: CATSVSSTVGSPLHF
v_gene: TRBV12-3/TRBV12-4; abundance: few; j_gene: TRBJ2-3; CDR3aa: CASRGGPGDTQYF
v_gene: TRBV20-1; abundance: few; j_gene: TRBJ1-2; CDR3aa: CSARVPGGRGKVAGYTF
v_gene: TRBV19; abundance: .; j_gene: TRBJ2-3; CDR3aa: CASSIGGGGADTQYF
v_gene: TRBV6-1; abundance: .; j_gene: TRBJ2-7; CDR3aa: CAASGLRAYEQYF
v_gene: TRBV12-3/TRBV12-4; abundance: once; j_gene: TRBJ1-1; CDR3aa: CASSPGTSNTEAFF
v_gene: TRBV20-1; abundance: .; j_gene: TRBJ2-7; CDR3aa: CSAQGEGAYEQYF
v_gene: TRBV12-3/TRBV12-4; abundance: few; j_gene: TRBJ2-3; CDR3aa: CASSPGTQSSQYF
v_gene: TRBV12-3/TRBV12-4; abundance: .; j_gene: TRBJ2-7; CDR3aa: CASSLAGTGTYEQYF
v_gene: TRBV4-1; abundance: .; j_gene: TRBJ2-3; CDR3aa: CASSHPRTDTQYF
v_gene: TRBV5-1; abundance: .; j_gene: TRBJ2-5; CDR3aa: CASSSTLAGGPGETQYF
v_gene: TRBV11-2; abundance: .; j_gene: TRBJ2-1; CDR3aa: CASSRVGEREQFF
v_gene: TRBV7-2; abundance: .; j_gene: TRBJ1-5; CDR3aa: CASSPSRQPREPQHF
v_gene: TRBV5-4; abundance: .; j_gene: TRBJ2-7; CDR3aa: CASSHGQGTDEQYF
v_gene: TRBV7-7; abundance: .; j_gene: TRBJ1-1; CDR3aa: CASSLAENTEAFF
v_gene: TRBV7-2; abundance: .; j_gene: TRBJ2-1; CDR3aa: CASTSTSAGSYNEQFF
v_gene: TRBV7-9; abundance: .; j_gene: TRBJ2-7; CDR3aa: CASSLSATGEQYF
v_gene: TRBV20-1; abundance: .; j_gene: TRBJ1-6; CDR3aa: CSASAHRANSPLHF
v_gene: TRBV7-9; abundance: .; j_gene: TRBJ2-1; CDR3aa: CASSSFILAGGPGEQFF
v_gene: TRBV20-1; abundance: .; j_gene: TRBJ1-2; CDR3aa: CSARGGQSNYGYTF
v_gene: TRBV21-1; abundance: few; j_gene: TRBJ2-5; CDR3aa: CASSPAKQGPQETQYF
v_gene: TRBV10-3; abundance: .; j_gene: TRBJ2-1; CDR3aa: CAISTGGLGEQFF
v_gene: TRBV7-6; abundance: .; j_gene: TRBJ1-2; CDR3aa: CASSPSKGYGYTF
v_gene: TRBV6-1; abundance: .; j_gene: TRBJ2-3; CDR3aa: CASSELNPSTDTQYF
v_gene: TRBV7-8; abundance: .; j_gene: TRBJ2-5; CDR3aa: CASSSGALQAFMQETQYF
v_gene: TRBV15; abundance: few; j_gene: TRBJ2-1; CDR3aa: CATSREAAYNEQFF
v_gene: TRBV11-3; abundance: .; j_gene: TRBJ2-6; CDR3aa: CASSFGTGRGAGANVLTF
v_gene: TRBV12-3/TRBV12-4; abundance: .; j_gene: TRBJ2-7; CDR3aa: CASSQTSGITQQYF
v_gene: TRBV7-8; abundance: few; j_gene: TRBJ2-7; CDR3aa: CASSRDRDSYEQYF
v_gene: TRBV20-1; abundance: few; j_gene: TRBJ1-5; CDR3aa: CSAMIRAALSNQPQHF
v_gene: TRBV7-5; abundance: .; j_gene: TRBJ1-1; CDR3aa: CISVPEVAGQSTMNTEAFF
v_gene: TRBV24-1; abundance: .; j_gene: TRBJ2-7; CDR3aa: CATSDPGQGHYEQYF
v_gene: TRBV2; abundance: .; j_gene: TRBJ2-7; CDR3aa: CASRKPGQGGDEQYF
v_gene: TRBV27; abundance: few; j_gene: TRBJ1-6; CDR3aa: CASSQRDSSYNSPLHF
v_gene: TRBV7-2; abundance: .; j_gene: TRBJ2-1; CDR3aa: CASRKGGGGDEQFF